This T cell receptor beta chain derives from a study of post-analysis software for immune sequencing data. Notes on the study in general: Significantly decreased normalized Chao1 diversity was recorded for multiple sclerosis patients relative to controls. Under F measure analysis, samples from one preparation batch co-clustered strongly.

Worth noting for this clonotype: Its target is unknown.

Each TCR beta cDNA library carried unique molecular identifiers. TCRdb used MiXCR to reprocess the PCR reads, holding one entry per CDR3 protein. Of roughly 800,000 distinct CDR3 sequences in the sample, roughly 30% are singletons; the top ten hold roughly 0.57%. This TCR was sampled from a girl between 10 and 17 years old with multiple sclerosis. The sequenced sample consisted of blood.

CDR3 nucleotide sequence: TGTGCCAGCAGCCTGACCTGCGAGCAGTACTTC. Its protein is CASSLTCEQYF. V usage is TRBV28 and J usage is TRBJ2-5; no clear D. The DNA end is more similar to TRBJ2-7, so the J call may be wrong. Germline CDR1 is MDHEN and CDR2 is SYDVKM. This CDR3 is 11 amino acids long.